Reported below is one T cell receptor beta chain. These data originate in a study of control samples from healthy donors and cancer patients. Trimming left V 4 bases short and J 2 bases short, with 22 bases between. CDR1 and CDR2 (germline): KGHDR, SFDVKD. The CDR3 sequence is 18 residues long. Measured with immunoSEQ multiplex PCR; TCRdb has only the in-frame clones, and not every one. This sample has over 85,000 clones, with about 91% found just once. Source material: blood. The receptor was isolated from a young woman in good health. The rearrangement joins TRBV24-1 to TRBJ2-5, with a tentative D call TRBD1 (7 bases). CDR3 coding DNA: TGTGCCACCAGTGACCCCGACAGGGCGGGACAGATACAAGAGACCCAGTACTTC. Translated, it gives CATSDPDRAGQIQETQYF.